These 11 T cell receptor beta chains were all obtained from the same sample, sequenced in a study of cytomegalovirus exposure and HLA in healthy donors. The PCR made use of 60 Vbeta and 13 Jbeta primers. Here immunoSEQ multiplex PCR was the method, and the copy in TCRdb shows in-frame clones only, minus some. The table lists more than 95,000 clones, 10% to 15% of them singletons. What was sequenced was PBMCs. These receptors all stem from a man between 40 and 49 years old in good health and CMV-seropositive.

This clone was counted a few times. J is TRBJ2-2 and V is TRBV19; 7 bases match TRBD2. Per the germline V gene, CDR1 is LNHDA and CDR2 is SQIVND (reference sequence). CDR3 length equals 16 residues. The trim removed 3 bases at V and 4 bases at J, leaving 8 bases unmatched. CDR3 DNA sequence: TGTGCCAGTAGTATTGGACTTCGCGGGGGCACCGGGGAGCTGTTTTTT. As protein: CASSIGLRGGTGELFF.

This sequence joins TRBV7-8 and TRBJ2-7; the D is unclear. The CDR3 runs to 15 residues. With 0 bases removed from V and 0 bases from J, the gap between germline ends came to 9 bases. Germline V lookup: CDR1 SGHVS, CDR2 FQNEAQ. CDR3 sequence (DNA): TGTGCCAGCAGCTTAGCGAGGCCACCCTCCTACGAGCAGTACTTC. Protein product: CASSLARPPSYEQYF.

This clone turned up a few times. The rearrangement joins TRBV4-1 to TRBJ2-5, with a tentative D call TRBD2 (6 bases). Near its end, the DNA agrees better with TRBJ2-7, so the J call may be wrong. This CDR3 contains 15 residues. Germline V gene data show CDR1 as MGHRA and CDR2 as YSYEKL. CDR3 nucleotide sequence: TGCGCCAGCAGCCCCGAGTGGCGGGGCTCCTACGAGCAGTACTTC. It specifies CASSPEWRGSYEQYF.

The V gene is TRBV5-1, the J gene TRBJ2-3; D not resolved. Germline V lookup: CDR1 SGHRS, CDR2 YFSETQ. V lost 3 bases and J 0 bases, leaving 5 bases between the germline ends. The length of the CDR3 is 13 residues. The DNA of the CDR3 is TGCGCCAGCAGCTCCGGGAGCACAGATACGCAGTATTTT. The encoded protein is CASSSGSTDTQYF.

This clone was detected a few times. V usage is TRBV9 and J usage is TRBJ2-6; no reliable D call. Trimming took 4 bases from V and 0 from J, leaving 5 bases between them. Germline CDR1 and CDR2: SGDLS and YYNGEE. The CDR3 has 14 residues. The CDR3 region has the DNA TGTGCCAGCAGCCCACACTCTGGGGCCAACGTCCTGACTTTC. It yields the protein CASSPHSGANVLTF.

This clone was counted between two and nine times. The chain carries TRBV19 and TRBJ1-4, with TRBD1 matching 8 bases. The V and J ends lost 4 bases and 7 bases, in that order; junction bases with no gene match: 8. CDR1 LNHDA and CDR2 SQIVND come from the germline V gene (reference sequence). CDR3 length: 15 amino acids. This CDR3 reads CASSTPDRESEKLFF. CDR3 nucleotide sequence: TGTGCCAGTAGTACCCCGGACAGGGAGAGTGAAAAACTGTTTTTT. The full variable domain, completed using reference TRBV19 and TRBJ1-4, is DGGITQSPKYLFRKEGQNVTLSCEQNLNHDAMYWYRQDPGQGLRLIYYSQIVNDFQKGDIAEGYSVSREKKESFPLTVTSAQKNPTAFYLCASSTPDRESEKLFFGSGTQLSVL.

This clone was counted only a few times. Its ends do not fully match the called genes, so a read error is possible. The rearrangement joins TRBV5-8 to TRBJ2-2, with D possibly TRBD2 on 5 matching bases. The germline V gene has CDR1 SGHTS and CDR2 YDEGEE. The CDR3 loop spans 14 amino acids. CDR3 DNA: TGTGCCAGCCGCTTTCCCGGGAATGTCGGGGAGCTGTTTTTT. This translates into CASRFPGNVGELFF.

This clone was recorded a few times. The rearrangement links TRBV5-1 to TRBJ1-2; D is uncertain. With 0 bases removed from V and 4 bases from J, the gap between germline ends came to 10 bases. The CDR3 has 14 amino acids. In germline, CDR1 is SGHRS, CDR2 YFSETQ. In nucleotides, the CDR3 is TGCGCCAGCAGCTTGGCCGGGGAGGTCTATGGCTACACCTTC. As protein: CASSLAGEVYGYTF.

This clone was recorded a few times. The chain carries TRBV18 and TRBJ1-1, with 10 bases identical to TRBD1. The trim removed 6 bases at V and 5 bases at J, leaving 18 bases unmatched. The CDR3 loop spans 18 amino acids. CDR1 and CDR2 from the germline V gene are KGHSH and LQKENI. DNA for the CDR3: TGTGCCAGCTCCCTCGACGGCCGACAGGGGGCAAGAGGAACTGAAGCTTTCTTT. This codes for CASSLDGRQGARGTEAFF.

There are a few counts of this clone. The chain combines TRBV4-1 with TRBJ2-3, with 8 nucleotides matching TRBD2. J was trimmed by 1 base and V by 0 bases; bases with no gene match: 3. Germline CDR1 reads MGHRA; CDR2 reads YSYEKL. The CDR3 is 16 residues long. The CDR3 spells CASSQEGAGGTDTQYF. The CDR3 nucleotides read TGCGCCAGCAGCCAAGAAGGAGCGGGGGGCACAGATACGCAGTATTTT.

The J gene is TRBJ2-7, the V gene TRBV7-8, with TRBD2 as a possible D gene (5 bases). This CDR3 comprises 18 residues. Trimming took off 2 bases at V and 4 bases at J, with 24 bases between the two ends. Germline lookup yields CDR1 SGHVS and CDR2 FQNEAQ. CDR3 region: CASSLLIRWESPGYEQYF. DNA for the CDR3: TGTGCCAGCAGCTTATTAATTAGGTGGGAGTCACCCGGATACGAGCAGTACTTC.